A single sample is the source of the 25 T cell receptor beta chains below, sequenced in a study of identical twins. MiXCR, run by TCRdb on the 5' RACE reads, gives a single entry per CDR3 protein. This table has some 600,000 distinct CDR3 sequences, roughly 7.1% appearing once. The data also belong to a second study, concerning yellow fever vaccine responses in identical twins.

Material for sequencing was PBMCs. The receptor source for this set is a woman under 30 in good health.

This clonotype appeared a few times. V is TRBV5-1 and J is TRBJ2-2, with D unresolved. The CDR3 spans 16 residues. Germline V lookup: CDR1 SGHRS, CDR2 YFSETQ. Trimming removed 1 base at V and 0 bases at J, with 10 bases between. The CDR3 sequence is CASSLRAAANTGELFF. Here the CDR3 DNA reads TGCGCCAGCAGCTTGAGGGCAGCCGCGAACACCGGGGAGCTGTTTTTT.

The chain has TRBV20-1 and TRBJ2-2; 11 bases line up with TRBD2. Germline lookup yields CDR1 DFQATT and CDR2 SNEGSKA (reference sequence). This CDR3 has 15 residues. With 6 bases clipped from V and 1 base from J, the junction kept 4 bases outside the gene matches. The CDR3 DNA sequence: TGCAGTGCCCAACTAGCGGGGGTGAACACCGGGGAGCTGTTTTTT. Translated: CSAQLAGVNTGELFF.

The chain couples TRBV7-9 to TRBJ2-7, with TRBD1 matching over 7 bases. In germline, CDR1 is SEHNR, CDR2 FQNEAQ (reference sequence). The CDR3 spans 15 residues. The J segment lost 0 bases and the V segment lost 5 bases, leaving 7 bases of the junction unmatched. Written as DNA, the CDR3 is TGTGCCAGCAGCCCCCACGGGACAGTCTCCTACGAGCAGTACTTC. Its translation: CASSPHGTVSYEQYF.

This clonotype was detected ten times or more. This chain joins TRBV7-9 and TRBJ1-2; D not certain. Between the trimmed V and J ends, which lost 5 bases and 5 bases, there was a span of 9 bases. The CDR3 sequence is 12 residues long. Germline CDR1 is SEHNR and CDR2 is FQNEAQ (reference sequence). CDR3 bases: TGTGCCAGCAGCCCCCAACCATATGGCTACACCTTC. This encodes CASSPQPYGYTF.

This clonotype was recorded many times. The chain is built from TRBV12-3 or TRBV12-4 and TRBJ2-7, with D perhaps matching TRBD1 or TRBD2 (5 bases each). CDR3 length: 15 amino acids. V shed 4 bases and J shed 2 bases, with 15 bases lying between them. The DNA of the CDR3 is TGTGCCAGCAGTTCCGGCGGCAGGGACGCCTACGAGCAGTACTTC. This sequence encodes CASSSGGRDAYEQYF.

This clonotype came up many times. The V gene is TRBV27, the J gene TRBJ2-7; TRBD2 matches at 10 bases. The CDR3 spans 18 residues. J lost 1 base, V lost 3 bases, and 12 bases had no gene match. Per the germline V gene, CDR1 is MNHEY and CDR2 is SMNVEV (reference sequence). This chain's CDR3 is CASSFLVGGLAASYEQYF. In DNA form, the CDR3 reads TGTGCCAGCAGTTTTTTGGTGGGAGGACTAGCGGCATCCTACGAGCAGTACTTC.

This chain uses TRBV10-3 with TRBJ2-7; D perhaps matches TRBD2 (7 bases). With 7 bases removed from V and 2 bases from J, the gap between germline ends came to 18 bases. This CDR3 has 15 residues. Germline lookup yields CDR1 ENHRY and CDR2 SYGVKD. Written as DNA, the CDR3 is TGTGCCATCACCGAAGGGGGGGCCGGCACCTACGAGCAGTACTTC. Protein: CAITEGGAGTYEQYF.

This clonotype was seen a few times. The chain carries TRBV12-3 or TRBV12-4 and TRBJ1-1; D uncertain. The CDR3 runs 13 residues. V lost 6 bases and J lost 1, with 9 bases in between. CDR3 bases: TGTGCCAGCAGAATCAAAGGGAACACTGAAGCTTTCTTT. Protein product: CASRIKGNTEAFF.

This clonotype was detected ten times or more. V and J are TRBV12-3 or TRBV12-4 and TRBJ2-1; 8 bases agree with TRBD2. This CDR3 has 15 amino acids. The V segment lost 1 base and the J segment 7 bases; nucleotides outside the gene matches: 6. Here the CDR3 reads CASSLGLAGLNEQFF. The CDR3 nucleotides are TGTGCCAGCAGTTTAGGTCTAGCGGGTCTTAATGAGCAGTTCTTC.

This clonotype was picked up a small number of times. The rearrangement uses TRBV5-1 and TRBJ2-6; D tentatively fits TRBD1 or TRBD2 (5 bases each). With 3 bases removed from V and 2 bases from J, the gap between germline ends came to 9 bases. The CDR3 has 15 residues. Germline lookup yields CDR1 SGHRS and CDR2 YFSETQ. The CDR3 DNA sequence: TGCGCCAGCAGCTCGGGGCTGACTGGGGCCAACGTCCTGACTTTC. Its protein product is CASSSGLTGANVLTF.

In this sample, this clonotype turned up a few times. CDR3 nucleotides: TGTGCCAGCAGCCCTACGGGGTTCCTTTACAATGAGCAGTTCTTC. Its protein product is CASSPTGFLYNEQFF. The chain uses TRBV4-2 and TRBJ2-1; D is possibly TRBD2 (5 bases). Germline CDR1 reads LGHNA; CDR2 reads YNFKEQ. CDR3 size: 15 residues. Trimming stripped 4 bases from V and 4 bases from J, with 14 bases between.

The chain carries TRBV5-1 and TRBJ2-3, with D uncertain. From germline, CDR1 is SGHRS and CDR2 YFSETQ. The CDR3 covers 18 residues. The V end was cut by 2 bases, the J end by 1 base, with 20 bases between. CDR3 sequence: CASSLHSGWKAGTDTQYF. The CDR3 DNA reads as TGCGCCAGCAGCTTACACTCGGGCTGGAAGGCCGGCACAGATACGCAGTATTTT. Variable domain in full (rest from reference TRBV5-1 and TRBJ2-3): KAGVTQTPRYLIKTRGQQVTLSCSPISGHRSVSWYQQTPGQGLQFLFEYFSETQRNKGNFPGRFSGRQFSNSRSEMNVSTLELGDSALYLCASSLHSGWKAGTDTQYFGPGTRLTVL.

Ten or more counts support this clonotype. The V and J genes are TRBV12-3 or TRBV12-4 and TRBJ1-4, with D hard to call. V dropped 5 bases and J dropped 8 bases, with 12 bases sitting between them. The CDR3 extends over 13 amino acids. The CDR3 DNA is TGTGCCAGCAGTCAAAGGGTGGGGGAAAAACTGTTTTTT. It codes for CASSQRVGEKLFF.

This clonotype has a handful of counts. The gene calls are TRBV11-2 and TRBJ2-7, with unresolved D. This CDR3 has 14 residues. The V end was cut by 2 bases, the J end by 9 bases, with 17 bases between. The germline gives CDR1 SGHAT, CDR2 FQNNGV. The CDR3 region is CASSLHSISDRQYV. The CDR3 nucleotides read TGTGCCAGCAGCTTACACTCCATCTCGGATAGGCAGTACGTC.

The chain uses TRBV20-1 and TRBJ2-5; D not resolved. The CDR3 loop spans 12 amino acids. The ends were cut back, 3 bases at V and 2 bases at J, with 7 bases in the middle. From germline, CDR1 is DFQATT and CDR2 SNEGSKA (reference sequence). For the CDR3, the DNA is TGCAGTGCTAGTCCCTATCAAGAGACCCAGTACTTC. Translation: CSASPYQETQYF.

This clonotype was detected a few times. The J gene is TRBJ2-7, the V gene TRBV29-1; D unclear. V lost 2 bases and J lost 6, with 14 bases in between. CDR1 and CDR2 from the germline V gene are SQVTM and ANQGSEA. This CDR3 comprises 13 residues. The CDR3 region has the DNA TGCAGCGTTGAAACTGTGAAAAGGTCCGAGCAGTACTTC. It is translated as CSVETVKRSEQYF.

In this sample, this clonotype turned up a few times. The chain joins TRBV3-1 to TRBJ2-5; the match to TRBD1 covers 12 bases. The V gene's germline CDR1 is LGHDT and CDR2 YNNKEL (reference sequence). With V trimmed by 6 bases and J by 4 bases, 3 bases remained unmatched. The CDR3 length is 14 residues. CDR3 loop: CASRSGQGAETQYF. CDR3 DNA: TGTGCCAGCAGGTCGGGACAGGGGGCAGAGACCCAGTACTTC.

This clonotype was recorded a few times. V and J are TRBV5-4 and TRBJ1-1, with D unresolved. This CDR3 is 12 amino acids long. CDR1 is SGHNT and CDR2 is YYREEE in the germline V gene (reference sequence). V shed 0 bases and J shed 6 bases, with 6 bases lying between them. The CDR3 DNA is TGTGCCAGCAGCTTGGCTCGGGCTGAAGCTTTCTTT. Amino acid sequence: CASSLARAEAFF.

In this sample, this clonotype turned up a few times. The rearrangement uses TRBV14 and TRBJ2-1; the match to TRBD1 covers 7 bases. The length of the CDR3 is 16 residues. From germline, CDR1 is SGHDN and CDR2 FVKESK. J was trimmed by 0 bases and V by 4 bases; bases with no gene match: 6. The CDR3 bases are TGTGCCAGCAGCCTGAACAGGGGTGGCTCCTACAATGAGCAGTTCTTC. This gives the protein CASSLNRGGSYNEQFF.

Concerning this clonotype itself: A much larger clone is a single base away; this may be a read error. The chain joins TRBV20-1 to TRBJ2-3, with D tentatively TRBD1 (5 bases). Deletions cut 5 bases from V and 5 bases from J, with 14 bases between. CDR3 length: 13 amino acids. Germline CDR1 and CDR2: DFQATT and SNEGSKA (reference sequence). The CDR3 DNA follows: TGCAGTGCTTGGGCAGGGTTGGAAGATACGCAGTATTTT. This gives the protein CSAWAGLEDTQYF.

This chain links TRBV12-3 or TRBV12-4 with TRBJ1-2; unclear D gene. The CDR3 has 18 residues. Trimming removed 6 bases at V and 5 bases at J, with 28 bases between. The CDR3 coding sequence is TGTGCCAGCAGCCCGTTCCTGGTTTCAGAGGAAGCTCGTTATGGCTACACCTTC. It translates to CASSPFLVSEEARYGYTF.

V usage is TRBV2 and J usage is TRBJ1-1; D gene uncertain. Trimming pared 3 bases from V and 7 bases from J, leaving 9 bases between. CDR3 length equals 12 residues. The germline V gene encodes CDR1 SNHLY and CDR2 FYNNEI. The CDR3 here is CASSDQTGEAFF. The CDR3 nucleotides are TGTGCCAGCAGTGACCAGACCGGTGAAGCTTTCTTT.

This clonotype has only a few counts. The rearrangement joins TRBV7-9 to TRBJ2-7; TRBD1 matches at 7 bases. The CDR3 spans 14 residues. The V and J ends lost 5 bases and 5 bases, in that order; junction bases with no gene match: 9. Germline CDR1 SEHNR, CDR2 FQNEAQ (reference sequence). The CDR3 loop reads CASSLTTGFHEQYF. CDR3 sequence (DNA): TGTGCCAGCAGCCTAACGACAGGGTTCCACGAGCAGTACTTC. The full variable domain, completed using reference TRBV7-9 and TRBJ2-7, is DTGVSQNPRHKITKRGQNVTFRCDPISEHNRLYWYRQTLGQGPEFLTYFQNEAQLEKSRLLSDRFSAERPKGSFSTLEIQRTEQGDSAMYLCASSLTTGFHEQYFGPGTRLTVT.

This clonotype was seen a handful of times. The V call is TRBV10-3, the J call TRBJ1-1; D is possibly TRBD1 (5 bases). CDR3 length: 13 amino acids. Trimming cost V 4 bases and J 4 bases, with 10 bases left between them. Per germline, CDR1 ENHRY and CDR2 SYGVKD. The CDR3 is CAISAFRATEAFF. CDR3 DNA: TGTGCCATCAGTGCATTCAGGGCCACTGAAGCTTTCTTT.

This rearrangement joins TRBV27 to TRBJ1-6; possibly TRBD1 for D (5 bases). This CDR3 comprises 17 residues. In germline, CDR1 is MNHEY, CDR2 SMNVEV (reference sequence). The V end was cut by 1 base, the J end by 7 bases, with 17 bases between. The CDR3 sequence is CASSLFGRDRRNSPLHF. The DNA of the CDR3 is TGTGCCAGCAGTTTATTCGGCAGGGACCGGAGAAATTCACCCCTCCACTTT.